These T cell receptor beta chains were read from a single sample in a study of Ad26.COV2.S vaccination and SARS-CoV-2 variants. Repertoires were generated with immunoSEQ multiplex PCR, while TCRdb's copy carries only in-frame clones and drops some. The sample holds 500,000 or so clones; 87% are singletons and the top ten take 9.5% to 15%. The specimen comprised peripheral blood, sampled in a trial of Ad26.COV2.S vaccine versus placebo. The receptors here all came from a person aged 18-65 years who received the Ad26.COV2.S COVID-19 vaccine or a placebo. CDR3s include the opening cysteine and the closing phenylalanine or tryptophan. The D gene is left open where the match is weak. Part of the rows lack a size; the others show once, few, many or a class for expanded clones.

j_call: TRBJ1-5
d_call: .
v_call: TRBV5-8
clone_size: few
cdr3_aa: CASSPGLRGQPQHF
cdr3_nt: TGTGCCAGCAGCCCGGGACTTCGAGGTCAGCCCCAGCATTTT

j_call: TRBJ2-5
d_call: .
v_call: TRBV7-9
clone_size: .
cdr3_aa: CASSPPPGQTQYF
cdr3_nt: TGTGCCAGCAGCCCCCCCCCAGGGCAGACCCAGTACTTC

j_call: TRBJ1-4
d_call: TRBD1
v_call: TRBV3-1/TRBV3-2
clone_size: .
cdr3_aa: CASSQGQGFGRLFF
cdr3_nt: TGTGCCAGCAGCCAGGGACAGGGGTTTGGGAGACTGTTTTTT

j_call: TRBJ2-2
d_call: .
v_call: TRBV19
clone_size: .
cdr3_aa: CASSLGRVGTGELFF
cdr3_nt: TGTGCCAGTAGTTTAGGCAGGGTGGGGACCGGGGAGCTGTTTTTT

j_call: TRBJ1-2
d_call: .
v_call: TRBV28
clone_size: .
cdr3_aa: CASSLGLLGRGYTF
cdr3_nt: TGTGCCAGCAGTTTGGGGCTTCTGGGCCGTGGCTACACCTTC

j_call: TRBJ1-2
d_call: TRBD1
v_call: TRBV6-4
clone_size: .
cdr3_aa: CASSQGAGGYTF
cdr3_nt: TGTGCCAGCAGTCAGGGGGCAGGTGGCTACACCTTC

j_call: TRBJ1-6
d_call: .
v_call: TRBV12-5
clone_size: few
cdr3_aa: CASGITNSPLHF
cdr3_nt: TGTGCTAGTGGTATTACCAATTCACCCCTCCACTTT

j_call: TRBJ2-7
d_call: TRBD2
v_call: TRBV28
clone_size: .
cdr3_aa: CASSSGTSGFYEQYF
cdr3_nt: TGTGCCAGCAGTTCCGGGACTAGCGGGTTCTACGAGCAGTACTTC

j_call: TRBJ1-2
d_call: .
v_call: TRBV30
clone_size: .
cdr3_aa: CAWSVLSTFGTAYGYTF
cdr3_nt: TGTGCCTGGAGTGTGTTGTCGACGTTTGGGACCGCCTATGGCTACACCTTC

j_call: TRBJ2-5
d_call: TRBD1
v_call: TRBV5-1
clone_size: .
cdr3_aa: CASASGTGQETQYF
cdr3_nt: TGCGCCAGCGCTTCCGGGACAGGCCAAGAGACCCAGTACTTC

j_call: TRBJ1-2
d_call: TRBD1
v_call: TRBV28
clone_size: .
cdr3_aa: CASSGDRGDYGYTF
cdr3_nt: TGTGCCAGCAGTGGCGACAGGGGAGACTATGGCTACACCTTC

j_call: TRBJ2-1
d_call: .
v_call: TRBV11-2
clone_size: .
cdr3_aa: CASSSYTPKWFF
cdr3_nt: TGTGCCAGCAGCTCCTACACGCCCAAGTGGTTCTTC

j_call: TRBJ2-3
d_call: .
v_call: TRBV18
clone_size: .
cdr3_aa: CASSPSGSAADTQYF
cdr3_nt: TGTGCCAGCTCACCAAGCGGGTCGGCCGCAGATACGCAGTATTTT

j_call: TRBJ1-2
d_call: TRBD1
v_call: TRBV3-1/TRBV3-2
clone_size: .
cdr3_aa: CASSRRQGTNYGYTF
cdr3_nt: TGTGCCAGCAGCCGCCGACAGGGTACTAACTATGGCTACACCTTC

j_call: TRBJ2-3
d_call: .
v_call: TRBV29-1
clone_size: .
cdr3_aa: CSVDLAPDTQYF
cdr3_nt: TGCAGCGTGGATCTAGCCCCAGATACGCAGTATTTT

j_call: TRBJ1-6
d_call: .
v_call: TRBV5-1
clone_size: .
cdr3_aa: CASSLDPPAPNSPLHF
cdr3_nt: TGCGCCAGCAGCTTGGATCCCCCTGCACCTAATTCACCCCTCCACTTT

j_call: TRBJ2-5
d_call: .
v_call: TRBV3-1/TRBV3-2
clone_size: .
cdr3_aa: CASSQRETQYF
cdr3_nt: TGTGCCAGCAGCCAACGGGAGACCCAGTACTTC

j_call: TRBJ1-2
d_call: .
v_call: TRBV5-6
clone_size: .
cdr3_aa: CASSLTAVSNYGYTF
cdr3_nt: TGTGCCAGCAGCTTGACCGCAGTTTCTAACTATGGCTACACCTTC

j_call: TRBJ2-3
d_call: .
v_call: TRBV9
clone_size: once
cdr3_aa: CASSAGNTDTQYF
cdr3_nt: TGTGCCAGCAGCGCTGGGAACACAGATACGCAGTATTTT

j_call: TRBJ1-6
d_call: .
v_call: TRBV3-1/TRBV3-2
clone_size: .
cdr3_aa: CASSQVARPNSPLHF
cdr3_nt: TGTGCCAGCAGCCAAGTTGCCAGGCCTAATTCACCCCTCCACTTT

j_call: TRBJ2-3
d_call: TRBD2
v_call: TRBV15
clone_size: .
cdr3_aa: CATSGGLDNTDTQYF
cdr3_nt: TGTGCCACCAGCGGCGGACTAGATAACACAGATACGCAGTATTTT

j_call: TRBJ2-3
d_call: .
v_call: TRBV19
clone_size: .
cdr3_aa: CASSTSDRLSTDTQYF
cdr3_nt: TGTGCCAGTAGTACTTCGGACAGACTAAGCACAGATACGCAGTATTTT

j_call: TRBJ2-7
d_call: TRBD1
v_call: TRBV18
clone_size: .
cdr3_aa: CASSTGVPNYEQYF
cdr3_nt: TGTGCCAGCTCGACAGGGGTACCCAACTACGAGCAGTACTTC

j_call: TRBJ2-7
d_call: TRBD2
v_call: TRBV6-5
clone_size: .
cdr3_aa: CASRLLAGGAEQYF
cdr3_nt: TGTGCCAGCAGACTACTAGCGGGAGGGGCCGAGCAGTACTTC

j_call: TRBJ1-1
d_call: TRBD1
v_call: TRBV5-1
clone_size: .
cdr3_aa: CASSLGQGSNTEAFF
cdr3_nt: TGCGCCAGCAGCTTGGGACAGGGTTCCAACACTGAAGCTTTCTTT

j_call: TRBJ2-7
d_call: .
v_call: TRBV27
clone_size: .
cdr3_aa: CASSLSVGGPYEQYF
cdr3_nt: TGTGCCAGCAGTTTGAGTGTGGGGGGTCCCTACGAGCAGTACTTC

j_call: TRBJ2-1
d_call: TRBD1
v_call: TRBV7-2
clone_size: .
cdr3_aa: CASSIHGTADNEQFF
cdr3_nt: TGTGCCAGCAGCATTCACGGGACAGCTGACAATGAGCAGTTCTTC

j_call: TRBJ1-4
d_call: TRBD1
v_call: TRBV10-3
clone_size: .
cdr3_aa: CAISDDRVREKLFF
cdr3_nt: TGTGCCATCAGTGATGACAGGGTACGCGAAAAACTGTTTTTT

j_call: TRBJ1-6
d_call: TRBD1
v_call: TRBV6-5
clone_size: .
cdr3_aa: CASSYSRDSNNSPLHF
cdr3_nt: TGTGCCAGCAGTTACTCCAGGGACAGTAATAATTCACCCCTCCACTTT

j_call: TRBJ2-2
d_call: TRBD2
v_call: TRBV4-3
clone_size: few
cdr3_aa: CASSQGGLAGHNTGELFF
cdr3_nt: TGCGCCAGCAGCCAGGGAGGGCTAGCGGGCCATAACACCGGGGAGCTGTTTTTT

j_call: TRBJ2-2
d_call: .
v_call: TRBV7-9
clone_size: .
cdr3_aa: CASRSSNTGELFF
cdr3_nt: TGTGCCAGCAGGTCATCAAACACCGGGGAGCTGTTTTTT

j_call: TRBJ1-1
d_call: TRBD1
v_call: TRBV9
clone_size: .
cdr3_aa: CASSVAPGTGGSTEAFF
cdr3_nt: TGTGCCAGCAGCGTTGCACCCGGGACAGGCGGATCCACTGAAGCTTTCTTT

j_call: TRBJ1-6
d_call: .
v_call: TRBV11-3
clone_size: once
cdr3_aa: CASSLGRGLPLHF
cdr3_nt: TGTGCCAGCAGCTTAGGGCGGGGGCTCCCCCTCCACTTT

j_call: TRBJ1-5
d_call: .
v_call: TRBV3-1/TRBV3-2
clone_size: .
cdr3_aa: CASSHGRGRNNQPQHF
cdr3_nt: TGTGCCAGCAGCCACGGTAGGGGCCGGAACAATCAGCCCCAGCATTTT

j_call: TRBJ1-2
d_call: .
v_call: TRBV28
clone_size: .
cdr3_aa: CASRRLSYGYTF
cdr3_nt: TGTGCCAGCCGGCGGCTGTCCTATGGCTACACCTTC

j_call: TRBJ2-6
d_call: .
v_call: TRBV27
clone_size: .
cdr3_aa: CASSSVTVGANVLTF
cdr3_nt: TGTGCCAGCAGTTCGGTGACAGTGGGGGCCAACGTCCTGACTTTC

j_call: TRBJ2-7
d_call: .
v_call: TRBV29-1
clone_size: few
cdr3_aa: CSVGETDYEQYF
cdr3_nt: TGCAGCGTTGGGGAGACAGACTACGAGCAGTACTTC

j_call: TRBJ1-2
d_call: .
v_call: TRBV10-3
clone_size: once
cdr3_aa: CAISGYRESSGGYTF
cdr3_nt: TGTGCCATCAGTGGCTACAGGGAATCCTCCGGTGGCTACACCTTC

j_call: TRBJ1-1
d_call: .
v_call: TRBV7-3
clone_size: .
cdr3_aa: CASSRLGGTEAFF
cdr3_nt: TGTGCCAGCAGTAGGCTGGGTGGCACTGAAGCTTTCTTT

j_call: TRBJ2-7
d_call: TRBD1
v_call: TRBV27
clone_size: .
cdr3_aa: CASSSLGQGSYEQYF
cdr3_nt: TGTGCCAGCAGTTCCCTCGGACAGGGATCCTACGAGCAGTACTTC

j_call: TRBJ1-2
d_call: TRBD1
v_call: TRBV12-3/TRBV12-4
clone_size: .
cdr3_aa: CASSIQGGGYTF
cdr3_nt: TGTGCCAGCAGTATACAGGGGGGTGGCTACACCTTC

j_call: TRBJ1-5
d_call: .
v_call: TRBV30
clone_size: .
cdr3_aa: CAWSYEAGTPGPFGNQPQHF
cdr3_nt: TGTGCCTGGAGTTACGAGGCCGGGACTCCCGGCCCCTTTGGCAATCAGCCCCAGCATTTT

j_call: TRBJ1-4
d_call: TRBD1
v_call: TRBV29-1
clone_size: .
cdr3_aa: CSVDGGTGSNEKLFF
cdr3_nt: TGCAGCGTTGATGGCGGGACAGGGAGCAATGAAAAACTGTTTTTT

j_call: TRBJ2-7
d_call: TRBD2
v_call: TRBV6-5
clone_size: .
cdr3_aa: CASSSGGLGYEQYF
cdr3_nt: TGTGCCAGCAGCTCCGGGGGACTAGGCTACGAGCAGTACTTC

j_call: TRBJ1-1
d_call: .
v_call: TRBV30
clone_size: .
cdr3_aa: CACSSGTGEAFF
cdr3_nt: TGTGCCTGTTCTTCGGGGACCGGGGAAGCTTTCTTT

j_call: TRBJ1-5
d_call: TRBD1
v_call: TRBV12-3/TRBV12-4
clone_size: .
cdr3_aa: CASRGQGDQPQHF
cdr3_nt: TGTGCCAGCAGGGGACAGGGTGATCAGCCCCAGCATTTT

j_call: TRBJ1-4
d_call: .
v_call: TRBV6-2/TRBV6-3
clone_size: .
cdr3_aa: CASSGRRGEKLFF
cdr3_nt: TGTGCCAGCAGTGGGCGGCGAGGTGAAAAACTGTTTTTT

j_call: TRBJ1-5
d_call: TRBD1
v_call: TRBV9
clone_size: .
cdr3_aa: CASGGQGVDSNQPQHF
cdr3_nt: TGTGCCAGCGGGGGACAGGGGGTAGATAGCAATCAGCCCCAGCATTTT

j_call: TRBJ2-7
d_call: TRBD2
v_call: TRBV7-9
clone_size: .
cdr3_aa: CASSLSASGSYEQYF
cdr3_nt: TGTGCCAGCAGCTTATCGGCTAGCGGGAGCTACGAGCAGTACTTC